These 29 T cell receptor beta chains originate from one sample sequenced in a study of T cell clonotyping in hematopoietic cell transplantation. Repertoires were generated with immunoSEQ multiplex PCR, while TCRdb's copy carries only in-frame clones and drops some. The sample has about 13,000 clones; around 90% are singletons. The sample taken for sequencing was peripheral blood mononuclear cells. Source of these receptors: a man aged 30-40 years in good health. Some clones in this sample may be carry-over from other donors' samples.

This clone was counted between two and nine times. This chain links TRBV5-1 with TRBJ2-5; 11 nucleotides line up with TRBD1. The ends lost 3 bases at V and 5 bases at J; junction bases unmatched: 6. The CDR3 contains 15 residues. Germline values: CDR1 SGHRS, CDR2 YFSETQ. The CDR3 loop reads CASSSDRGQGETQYF. In DNA, the CDR3 is TGCGCCAGCAGCTCGGACAGGGGGCAGGGGGAGACCCAGTACTTC.

The V call is TRBV29-1, the J call TRBJ1-2; possible D gene TRBD1, 5 bases. The length of the CDR3 is 11 residues. V was clipped by 7 bases and J by 4 bases, with 10 bases between them. The germline CDR1 and CDR2 sequences are SQVTM and ANQGSEA. The DNA for the CDR3 is TGCAGCGCTGGGGCAGGCTATGGCTACACCTTC. Protein sequence: CSAGAGYGYTF.

V is TRBV6-1 and J is TRBJ1-5, with D possibly TRBD1 on 6 matching bases. V dropped 1 base and J dropped 6 bases, with 16 bases sitting between them. This CDR3 spans 16 amino acids. Germline V gene lookup returns CDR1 MNHNS and CDR2 SASEGT. The CDR3 is CASSEEVGRGIQPQHF. The CDR3 coding sequence is TGTGCCAGCAGTGAAGAGGTGGGCAGGGGCATTCAGCCCCAGCATTTT.

The chain carries TRBV29-1 and TRBJ2-7; 8 bases agree with TRBD1. The V segment lost 6 bases and the J segment 2 bases; nucleotides outside the gene matches: 9. The CDR3 loop spans 14 amino acids. CDR1 and CDR2 (germline): SQVTM, ANQGSEA. This CDR3 reads CSVQSRDRTYEQYF. CDR3 in DNA: TGCAGCGTCCAATCCAGGGACAGGACCTACGAGCAGTACTTC.

The rearrangement uses TRBV29-1 and TRBJ2-7, with 10 bases identical to TRBD1. There are 11 residues in the CDR3. Germline values: CDR1 SQVTM, CDR2 ANQGSEA. After removal of 7 bases from V and 5 bases from J, the junction contained 2 bases not matched to a gene. The CDR3 coding sequence is TGCAGCGCCGGGACAGGGGACGAGCAGTACTTC. This sequence encodes CSAGTGDEQYF.

The rearrangement uses TRBV19 and TRBJ2-2, with 7 bases that match TRBD1. V lost 1 base to trimming and J lost 1 base; unmatched junction nucleotides: 3. The CDR3 has 16 residues. CDR1 is LNHDA, CDR2 SQIVND, per germline (reference sequence). CDR3 residues: CASSIGQGVNTGELFF. For the CDR3, the DNA is TGTGCCAGTAGTATAGGGCAGGGGGTGAACACCGGGGAGCTGTTTTTT.

This rearrangement joins TRBV4-1 to TRBJ2-1; 7 positions match TRBD2. Germline V gene sequence: CDR1 MGHRA, CDR2 YSYEKL. Trimming cost V 4 bases and J 9 bases; bases outside gene matches: 9. The CDR3 has 14 amino acids. CDR3 sequence reads: CASSPPTTGGEQFF. As DNA, the CDR3 is TGCGCCAGCAGCCCCCCGACAACGGGGGGTGAGCAGTTCTTC.

This clone was found once. V is TRBV5-6 and J is TRBJ1-2, with D perhaps TRBD1 (6 bases). Germline V gene data show CDR1 as SGHDT and CDR2 as YYEEEE. V was shortened by 0 bases and J by 2 bases, with 14 bases between the two germline ends. The CDR3 totals 16 residues. For the CDR3, the DNA is TGTGCCAGCAGCTTGGCCGGGCCAGGGGCCAACTATGGCTACACCTTC. Translation gives CASSLAGPGANYGYTF.

This chain connects TRBV4-1 to TRBJ2-1, with TRBD2 as a possible D gene (5 bases). This CDR3 spans 15 amino acids. Germline loops: CDR1 MGHRA, CDR2 YSYEKL. V was trimmed by 5 bases and J by 0 bases, leaving 11 bases between them. CDR3 amino acids: CASSLRLSSYNEQFF. The CDR3, as DNA: TGCGCCAGCAGCTTACGACTAAGCTCCTACAATGAGCAGTTCTTC.

V gene TRBV27 combines with J gene TRBJ2-7, with D possibly being TRBD2 (7 bases). With 7 bases removed from V and 3 bases from J, the gap between germline ends came to 19 bases. This CDR3 is 15 amino acids long. CDR1 and CDR2 from the germline V gene are MNHEY and SMNVEV (reference sequence). The CDR3 DNA is TGTGCCAGCACTTCCCGGGGGGCGCGAAGCTACGAGCAGTACTTC. Translation gives CASTSRGARSYEQYF.

J is TRBJ1-1 and V is TRBV9, with TRBD1 as a possible D gene (5 bases). Looked up from germline, CDR1 is SGDLS and CDR2 is YYNGEE. The CDR3 runs to 13 residues. Trimming stripped 2 bases from V and 4 bases from J, with 9 bases between. Written as DNA, the CDR3 is TGTGCCAGCAGCGTGGAGGGGCCCACTGAAGCTTTCTTT. The encoded protein is CASSVEGPTEAFF. Looking up the rest from reference TRBV9 and TRBJ1-1 gives the full variable domain: DSGVTQTPKHLITATGQRVTLRCSPRSGDLSVYWYQQSLDQGLQFLIQYYNGEERAKGNILERFSAQQFPDLHSELNLSSLELGDSALYFCASSVEGPTEAFFGQGTRLTVV.

The CDR3 is CASCPRPTSGTGEQYF. In DNA form, the CDR3 reads TGTGCCAGCTGCCCTAGGCCGACTAGCGGTACGGGGGAGCAGTACTTC. The J gene is TRBJ2-7, the V gene TRBV28, with 9 bases that match TRBD2. Germline V gene sequence: CDR1 MDHEN, CDR2 SYDVKM. The J segment lost 7 bases and the V segment lost 8 bases, leaving 18 bases of the junction unmatched. The CDR3 is 16 residues long.

The V gene is TRBV5-1, the J gene TRBJ1-2; TRBD1 matches 8 bases. The CDR3 is 14 residues long. The V gene's germline CDR1 is SGHRS and CDR2 YFSETQ. With V trimmed by 5 bases and J by 4 bases, 7 bases remained unmatched. For the CDR3, the DNA is TGCGCCAGCAGAAATAGACAGGGGAGCTATGGCTACACCTTC. It translates to CASRNRQGSYGYTF.

The chain employs TRBV29-1 and TRBJ1-1; D ambiguous. Germline CDR1 SQVTM, CDR2 ANQGSEA. V was cut by 7 bases and J by 6 bases, with 21 bases left in between. The CDR3 covers 14 residues. This CDR3 reads CSAKHRQDEAEAFF. The CDR3, as DNA: TGCAGCGCTAAACACCGGCAGGATGAGGCTGAAGCTTTCTTT.

The chain couples TRBV6-1 to TRBJ1-6; TRBD1 might be the D (5 bases). This CDR3 spans 13 amino acids. CDR1 is MNHNS, CDR2 SASEGT, per germline. With 7 bases removed from V and 8 bases from J, the gap between germline ends came to 12 bases. The CDR3 here is CASTSGPDSPLHF. The CDR3, as DNA: TGTGCCAGCACCTCAGGGCCAGATTCACCCCTCCACTTT.

This clone appeared once. The chain uses TRBV19 and TRBJ1-1, with D unclear. Between the trimmed V and J ends, which lost 3 bases and 5 bases, there was a span of 7 bases. The CDR3 runs 12 residues. The germline V gene encodes CDR1 LNHDA and CDR2 SQIVND (reference sequence). DNA of the CDR3: TGTGCCAGTAGTATCGGCAGTACTGAAGCTTTCTTT. Amino acids: CASSIGSTEAFF.

The chain has TRBV11-3 and TRBJ2-1; TRBD1 matches at 12 bases. The CDR3 contains 18 residues. Per germline, CDR1 SGHNT and CDR2 YENEEA. V was pared by 5 bases and J by 1 base, with 9 bases of the junction left unmatched. CDR3 amino acids: CASSGTGGEFWSYNEQFF. As DNA, the CDR3 is TGTGCCAGCAGCGGGACAGGGGGCGAATTCTGGTCCTACAATGAGCAGTTCTTC.

This chain joins TRBV10-3 and TRBJ2-7; unclear D gene. Germline loops: CDR1 ENHRY, CDR2 SYGVKD. The V end lost 3 bases, the J end lost 5 bases, and 5 bases lay between the germline ends. The CDR3 has 11 amino acids. The CDR3 DNA reads as TGTGCCATCAGTGATCTCGACGAGCAGTACTTC. It codes for CAISDLDEQYF.

The V and J genes are TRBV29-1 and TRBJ2-7; possible D gene TRBD2, 7 bases. The V end lost 4 bases, the J end lost 5 bases, and 18 bases lay between the germline ends. The CDR3 runs to 14 residues. The germline CDR1 and CDR2 sequences are SQVTM and ANQGSEA. The CDR3 is CSVGGGSGTNEQYF. As DNA, the CDR3 is TGCAGCGTTGGGGGGGGGTCAGGGACAAACGAGCAGTACTTC.

This chain links TRBV30 with TRBJ1-5; perhaps TRBD1 as D (6 bases). V lost 1 base, J lost 6 bases, and 13 bases lay in between. The CDR3 sequence is 14 residues long. Germline assignment: CDR1 GTSNPN and CDR2 SVGIG (reference sequence). The CDR3 DNA is TGTGCCTGGAGTGAGGGGGGAATCGTTCAGCCCCAGCATTTT. This translates into CAWSEGGIVQPQHF.

The chain links TRBV25-1 to TRBJ2-6; D possibly corresponds to TRBD1 (5 bases). V was trimmed by 4 bases and J by 0 bases, leaving 16 bases between them. Looked up from germline, CDR1 is MGHDK and CDR2 is SYGVNS. The CDR3 spans 18 residues. This chain's CDR3 is CASSGAWGTLSGANVLTF. CDR3 DNA sequence: TGTGCCAGCAGTGGGGCGTGGGGCACCCTCTCTGGGGCCAACGTCCTGACTTTC.

This chain uses TRBV2 with TRBJ1-1; no clear D gene. Germline V CDR1 and CDR2: SNHLY, FYNNEI. This CDR3 has 14 residues. Trimming stripped 8 bases from V and 7 bases from J, with 20 bases between. The CDR3 loop is CASAMSALTLEAFF. The DNA for the CDR3 is TGTGCCAGCGCCATGTCAGCACTGACGCTTGAAGCTTTCTTT.

This clone was seen only once. This chain links TRBV6-1 with TRBJ2-1; TRBD2 agrees at 10 bases. Trimming at V came to 4 bases and at J to 8 bases, leaving 8 bases not matched to a gene. Per the germline V gene, CDR1 is MNHNS and CDR2 is SASEGT. This CDR3 has 15 residues. The CDR3 region is CASSVETSGVDEQFF. Written as DNA, the CDR3 is TGTGCCAGCAGTGTGGAAACTAGCGGGGTCGATGAGCAGTTCTTC.

The V and J genes are TRBV9 and TRBJ1-1; no definite D call. Germline CDR1 is SGDLS and CDR2 is YYNGEE. The CDR3 runs to 13 residues. The germline V and J ends were trimmed by 1 base and 0 bases, with 4 bases remaining between them. The CDR3 DNA reads as TGTGCCAGCAGCGTATCTATGAACACTGAAGCTTTCTTT. Its translation: CASSVSMNTEAFF.

The V gene is TRBV2, the J gene TRBJ1-2; D gene uncertain. Germline CDR1 is SNHLY and CDR2 is FYNNEI. The CDR3 consists of 13 residues. V was trimmed by 3 bases and J by 8 bases, leaving 13 bases between them. The CDR3 nucleotides are TGTGCCAGCAGTGAGAGTCGGCAAGAAGGCTACACCTTC. Its translation: CASSESRQEGYTF.

The chain combines TRBV30 with TRBJ1-1, with 9 positions matching TRBD1. Germline CDR1 GTSNPN, CDR2 SVGIG (reference sequence). Trimming at V came to 1 base and at J to 10 bases, leaving 7 bases not matched to a gene. The CDR3 extends over 13 amino acids. CDR3 residues: CAWSALRQGGAFF. CDR3 nucleotides: TGTGCCTGGAGTGCCCTACGACAGGGGGGAGCTTTCTTT.

The chain links TRBV6-1 to TRBJ2-3; 14 bases agree with TRBD2. Unmatched junction bases numbered 1, after V lost 4 bases and J lost 4 bases. The CDR3 has 15 amino acids. The germline V gene has CDR1 MNHNS and CDR2 SASEGT. In nucleotides, the CDR3 is TGTGCCAGCAGTGGACTAGCGGGGGGGCCAGATACGCAGTATTTT. Its translation is CASSGLAGGPDTQYF.

The chain recombines TRBV28 with TRBJ2-7; TRBD1 matches at 9 bases. CDR1 MDHEN and CDR2 SYDVKM come from the germline V gene. The CDR3 is made up of 14 amino acids. The V and J ends lost 5 bases and 3 bases, in that order; junction bases with no gene match: 5. The CDR3 coding sequence is TGTGCCAGCAGTCCAAGGACAGGGGACTACGAGCAGTACTTC. The encoded protein is CASSPRTGDYEQYF.

The chain is built from TRBV28 and TRBJ2-7; 7 nucleotides agree with TRBD2. Germline CDR1 MDHEN, CDR2 SYDVKM. CDR3 length equals 16 residues. Losses at the gene ends were 3 bases for V and 4 bases for J; bases not matched to a gene: 12. CDR3 nucleotides: TGTGCCAGCAGTTTCTCTTCTAGCGGTGGTCGGTACGAGCAGTACTTC. Translated: CASSFSSSGGRYEQYF.